This entry features one T cell receptor (beta chain) sequence. Its specificity is unknown. The sample originates from a study of cytomegalovirus exposure and HLA in healthy donors. At the level of the study: The 110 or so validation repertoires were produced on the same platform as the 550 to 750 repertoires of the first cohort. This was reported in a later analysis.

Study-level points and caveats: Researchers catalogued over 150 TCR beta chains as cytomegalovirus-associated. A few chains linked to CMV were shown in vitro to be specific for CMV antigens.

Separate from the approximately 700-subject first cohort was the roughly 120-subject validation cohort, to which the donors belonged. Using immunoSEQ multiplex PCR, the repertoire was profiled, and TCRdb retains in-frame clones only, with some absent. The profile shows about 190,000 clones, around four fifths of them singletons. The germline gives CDR1 SGHDN, CDR2 FVKESK. The ends were cut back, 1 base at V and 5 bases at J, with 11 bases in the middle. CDR3 length: 14 residues. Material: PBMCs. The receptor was derived from a man between 18 and 29 years old in good health and CMV-seropositive. The V gene is TRBV14, the J gene TRBJ1-1, with a tentative D call TRBD1 (6 bases). This CDR3 reads CASSQVSRGTEAFF. The CDR3, as DNA: TGTGCCAGCAGCCAAGTTTCTAGGGGGACTGAAGCTTTCTTT.